The clone carrying this TCR beta chain was detected a few times. These data are taken from a study of response to subunit inactivated influenza vaccine. TCRdb itself ran the RT-PCR reads through MiXCR, one entry per CDR3 protein. Of hundreds of thousands of distinct CDR3 sequences in the sample, less than 15% were seen once. V shed 5 bases and J shed 6 bases, with 10 bases lying between them. The germline gives CDR1 SGHTA, CDR2 FQGNSA. The CDR3 length is 12 residues. The chain employs TRBV7-2 and TRBJ1-1; D is undetermined. The sample here was PBMCs from blood, taken approximately 15 days before vaccination. The clonotype comes from a man aged 50 to 60 who received an inactivated influenza vaccine. CDR3 sequence (DNA): TGTGCCAGCAGCGTTATGTATTCTGAAGCTTTCTTT. Translated, it gives CASSVMYSEAFF.